This T cell receptor beta chain was profiled in a study of T cells in Graves' hyperthyroidism and ophthalmopathy. Study summary: The authors collected peripheral blood at initial diagnosis, before any treatment.

The CDR3 covers 14 residues. CDR1 and CDR2 from the germline V gene are LGHDT and YNNKEL (reference sequence). The V and J ends lost 5 bases and 3 bases, in that order; junction bases with no gene match: 3. TCR beta CDR3 region amplification was performed from RNA transcripts. HTBI primers drove first-round RT-PCR of the TCR CDR3. TCRdb used MiXCR to reprocess the multiplex PCR reads, holding one entry per CDR3 protein. The sample lists around 180,000 distinct CDR3 sequences, over 15% seen once, with about 31% in the top ten. The sample consisted of blood. The rearrangement joins TRBV3-1 to TRBJ2-1; 8 bases align to TRBD1. This clonotype originated in a woman aged 50 to 60 with Graves' hyperthyroidism. CDR3 DNA: TGTGCCAGCAGCGGGGACAGGATCTACAATGAGCAGTTCTTC. As protein: CASSGDRIYNEQFF.